This TCR beta chain was captured by sequencing in a study of low-dose radiotherapy and immunotherapy resistance in tumors. First-strand cDNA relied on TRAV- and TRBV-specific primers spanning alpha and beta chains. Amplification of TCRs used a constant-region primer and V-primer adapter for 20 PCR cycles. TCRdb itself ran the reads through MiXCR, one entry per CDR3 protein. This table holds almost 45,000 distinct CDR3 sequences, around 25% found once. Germline V gene data show CDR1 as LGHDT and CDR2 as YNNKEL (reference sequence). The V gene lost 1 base and the J gene lost 10 bases, with 5 bases spanning the gap. CDR3 size: 11 residues. As to this clonotype: A far larger clone is one base from this, pointing to a likely read error.

Time point here: after trial treatment. Treatment defined: LDRT plus nivolumab, ipilimumab, low-dose cyclophosphamide and aspirin (RACIN trial). The sequence derives from a male donor with prostate cancer. This specimen consisted of PBMCs, obtained after low-dose radiotherapy plus immunotherapy. The V call is TRBV3-1, the J call TRBJ2-1; no reliable D call. This chain's CDR3 is CASSQVDEQFF. As DNA, the CDR3 is TGTGCCAGCAGCCAAGTCGACGAGCAGTTCTTC.